These 25 T cell receptor beta chains were sequenced from one sample in a study of blood T cell repertoires in COVID-19. TCRdb keeps only in-frame clones here, not all; method: immunoSEQ multiplex PCR. The table has tens of thousands of clones, about 90% seen once. Sequencing was done on a sample of peripheral blood. Receptors originate from a woman between 45 and 60 years old in a cohort sampled during active COVID-19.

This clone was seen a single time. The chain employs TRBV9 and TRBJ1-1; perhaps TRBD1 as D (5 bases). V was cut by 1 base and J by 5 bases, with 15 bases left in between. Germline CDR1 is SGDLS and CDR2 is YYNGEE. This CDR3 is 15 amino acids long. The CDR3 region is CASSVSPKGKTEAFF. CDR3 nucleotide sequence: TGTGCCAGCAGCGTAAGCCCCAAGGGGAAAACTGAAGCTTTCTTT.

The chain carries TRBV11-2 and TRBJ2-4; D call uncertain. Germline V gene sequence: CDR1 SGHAT, CDR2 FQNNGV. Trimming removed 5 bases at V and 2 bases at J, with 19 bases between. The CDR3 consists of 17 residues. CDR3 coding DNA: TGTGCCAGCAGCACCTACGAGGAGCCGCGTCCCAAAAACATTCAGTACTTC. It codes for CASSTYEEPRPKNIQYF.

The chain combines TRBV11-2 with TRBJ2-7; unclear D gene. Trimming shortened V by 3 bases and J by 6 bases, and 18 bases separated the two germline ends. Germline V gene data show CDR1 as SGHAT and CDR2 as FQNNGV. This CDR3 comprises 15 residues. The CDR3 here is CASSFPVIAYGEQYF. CDR3 nucleotides: TGTGCCAGCAGCTTTCCCGTAATAGCCTATGGCGAGCAGTACTTC.

The V call is TRBV28, the J call TRBJ2-1, with D possibly being TRBD2 (5 bases). The CDR3 contains 14 residues. Deletions cut 10 bases from V and 4 bases from J, with 17 bases between. Germline V gene lookup returns CDR1 MDHEN and CDR2 SYDVKM. CDR3 residues: CATREAEPYNEQFF. The CDR3 bases are TGTGCCACCCGAGAAGCGGAACCTTACAATGAGCAGTTCTTC. Drawing the rest from reference TRBV28 and TRBJ2-1, the complete variable domain is DVKVTQSSRYLVKRTGEKVFLECVQDMDHENMFWYRQDPGLGLRLIYFSYDVKMKEKGDIPEGYSVSREKKERFSLILESASTNQTSMYLCATREAEPYNEQFFGPGTRLTVL.

This rearrangement joins TRBV9 to TRBJ1-5; the D is unclear. The germline CDR1 and CDR2 sequences are SGDLS and YYNGEE. The V end lost 5 bases, the J end lost 0 bases, and 9 bases lay between the germline ends. The CDR3 loop spans 14 amino acids. CDR3 sequence reads: CASSRDNSNQPQHF. The DNA for the CDR3 is TGTGCCAGCAGTCGAGATAATAGCAATCAGCCCCAGCATTTT.

V gene TRBV2 combines with J gene TRBJ2-1; 11 bases are shared with TRBD2. There are 15 residues in the CDR3. The germline CDR1 and CDR2 sequences are SNHLY and FYNNEI. Trimming cost V 5 bases and J 5 bases; bases outside gene matches: 5. The CDR3 sequence: CASSRRGLADNEQFF. In DNA form, the CDR3 reads TGTGCCAGCAGTAGGAGGGGACTAGCGGACAATGAGCAGTTCTTC. Filled out from reference TRBV2 and TRBJ2-1, the complete variable domain reads EPEVTQTPSHQVTQMGQEVILRCVPISNHLYFYWYRQILGQKVEFLVSFYNNEISEKSEIFDDQFSVERPDGSNFTLKIRSTKLEDSAMYFCASSRRGLADNEQFFGPGTRLTVL.

The chain's CDR3 is CASSPGQGGTEAFF. As DNA, the CDR3 is TGTGCCAGCAGCCCGGGACAGGGGGGGACTGAAGCTTTCTTT. The chain employs TRBV28 and TRBJ1-1; 11 bases match TRBD1. Germline V gene lookup returns CDR1 MDHEN and CDR2 SYDVKM. Trimming at V came to 6 bases and at J to 5 bases, leaving 5 bases not matched to a gene. This CDR3 has 14 residues.

The rearrangement joins TRBV3-1 (or the pseudogene TRBV3-2) to TRBJ2-7; D is possibly TRBD1 (5 bases). V lost 7 bases to trimming and J lost 5 bases, with 18 bases between them. The germline V gene has CDR1 LGHDT and CDR2 YNNKEL (reference sequence). The CDR3 covers 14 residues. The CDR3 loop reads CASTGSRVWNEQYF. The CDR3 DNA sequence: TGTGCCAGCACCGGAAGCAGGGTGTGGAACGAGCAGTACTTC.

The rearrangement joins TRBV9 to TRBJ2-7; D might be TRBD2 (6 bases). Germline CDR1 reads SGDLS; CDR2 reads YYNGEE. The CDR3 runs to 15 residues. The ends were cut back, 4 bases at V and 0 bases at J, with 14 bases in the middle. The DNA for the CDR3 is TGTGCCAGCAGCTCGGGGACTCTCGACTCCTACGAGCAGTACTTC. It is translated as CASSSGTLDSYEQYF.

The table lists this clone with a count of one. The rearrangement links TRBV27 to TRBJ2-2, with D maybe TRBD2 (6 bases). Germline CDR1 and CDR2: MNHEY and SMNVEV (reference sequence). Trimming stripped 5 bases from V and 5 bases from J, with 12 bases between. The CDR3 extends over 14 amino acids. The CDR3 loop reads CASSILTSTGELFF. The CDR3, as DNA: TGTGCCAGCAGTATTTTGACTAGTACCGGGGAGCTGTTTTTT.

J is TRBJ2-1 and V is TRBV11-2; weak D call: TRBD1 (6 bases). The germline V and J ends were trimmed by 5 bases and 6 bases, with 17 bases remaining between them. Germline assignment: CDR1 SGHAT and CDR2 FQNNGV. This CDR3 is built from 15 residues. The CDR3 nucleotides are TGTGCCAGCAGCCTCGGGACCCTGGGGGCCAATGAGCAGTTCTTC. It encodes CASSLGTLGANEQFF.

The CDR3 protein is CASSLDRTSGTGEQFF. CDR3 sequence (DNA): TGCGCCAGCAGCTTGGACCGGACTAGCGGGACGGGTGAGCAGTTCTTC. The chain carries TRBV5-1 and TRBJ2-1; the match to TRBD2 covers 12 bases. The CDR3 is 16 residues long. Trimming at V came to 0 bases and at J to 9 bases, leaving 7 bases not matched to a gene. Germline lookup yields CDR1 SGHRS and CDR2 YFSETQ.

This clone was detected only once. The J gene is TRBJ2-5, the V gene TRBV5-4; 7 bases are a match to TRBD1. Germline trimming cut 3 bases from V and 1 base from J; bases unmatched to any gene: 3. The CDR3 runs to 14 residues. Germline V CDR1 and CDR2: SGHNT, YYREEE (reference sequence). In DNA form, the CDR3 reads TGTGCCAGCAGCTCGGGACAGAGCCAAGAGACCCAGTACTTC. Its protein product is CASSSGQSQETQYF.

This clone was found once. The V and J genes are TRBV29-1 and TRBJ1-3; D not certain. The CDR3 extends over 13 amino acids. V dropped 1 base and J dropped 5 bases, with 9 bases sitting between them. Germline V gene lookup returns CDR1 SQVTM and CDR2 ANQGSEA. DNA for the CDR3: TGCAGCGTTGAAGTTACAGCTCGAAACACCATATATTTT. Its translation is CSVEVTARNTIYF.

This clone came up a few times. The chain carries TRBV18 and TRBJ1-1; D possibly corresponds to TRBD1 (5 bases). Looked up from germline, CDR1 is KGHSH and CDR2 is LQKENI. Trimming cost V 0 bases and J 1 base, with 9 bases left between them. This CDR3 region has 15 residues. The CDR3 DNA follows: TGTGCCAGCTCACCACCTCACGGACAGAACACTGAAGCTTTCTTT. Its translation: CASSPPHGQNTEAFF. The full variable domain, with the rest looked up from reference TRBV18 and TRBJ1-1, is NAGVMQNPRHLVRRRGQEARLRCSPMKGHSHVYWYRQLPEEGLKFMVYLQKENIIDESGMPKERFSAEFPKEGPSILRIQQVVRGDSAAYFCASSPPHGQNTEAFFGQGTRLTVV.

V usage is TRBV28 and J usage is TRBJ2-1; TRBD2 might be the D (6 bases). The V gene's germline CDR1 is MDHEN and CDR2 SYDVKM. Trimming stripped 6 bases from V and 10 bases from J, with 28 bases between. The CDR3 is made up of 17 amino acids. The CDR3 is CASSPAGRTMAQWEQFF. The CDR3 DNA reads TGTGCCAGCAGCCCCGCGGGGCGGACCATGGCCCAATGGGAGCAGTTCTTC. The full variable domain, with the rest looked up from reference TRBV28 and TRBJ2-1, is DVKVTQSSRYLVKRTGEKVFLECVQDMDHENMFWYRQDPGLGLRLIYFSYDVKMKEKGDIPEGYSVSREKKERFSLILESASTNQTSMYLCASSPAGRTMAQWEQFFGPGTRLTVL.

The chain uses TRBV5-1 and TRBJ2-1; 14 bases agree with TRBD2. Germline V gene data show CDR1 as SGHRS and CDR2 as YFSETQ. Unmatched junction bases numbered 13, after V lost 0 bases and J lost 2 bases. This CDR3 contains 21 residues. CDR3 residues: CASSLDPPGTSGSTAYNEQFF. In DNA form, the CDR3 reads TGCGCCAGCAGCTTGGACCCCCCCGGGACTAGCGGGAGTACGGCCTACAATGAGCAGTTCTTC. Together with reference TRBV5-1 and TRBJ2-1, the CDR3 gives the full variable domain: KAGVTQTPRYLIKTRGQQVTLSCSPISGHRSVSWYQQTPGQGLQFLFEYFSETQRNKGNFPGRFSGRQFSNSRSEMNVSTLELGDSALYLCASSLDPPGTSGSTAYNEQFFGPGTRLTVL.

CDR3 nucleotide sequence: TGTGCCAGCAGCCCTCCTAACCCAGGGGGCGGAAGGGAAAAACTGTTTTTT. Translating gives CASSPPNPGGGREKLFF. This chain links TRBV3-1 (or the pseudogene TRBV3-2) with TRBJ1-4; 8 nucleotides agree with TRBD1. The CDR3 consists of 17 residues. After removal of 4 bases from V and 8 bases from J, the junction contained 15 bases not matched to a gene. Germline V lookup: CDR1 LGHDT, CDR2 YNNKEL (reference sequence).

This clone has a single count. The chain uses TRBV6-5 and TRBJ2-3, with 8 bases identical to TRBD1. Germline V gives CDR1 MNHEY, CDR2 SVGAGI. This CDR3 is built from 16 residues. Trimming removed 0 bases from V and 4 bases from J; junction bases left unmatched: 6. CDR3 DNA sequence: TGTGCCAGCAGTTACTCGAAGGCAGGGGGCGCAGATACGCAGTATTTT. Protein sequence: CASSYSKAGGADTQYF.

This clone has just one count. V usage is TRBV2 and J usage is TRBJ1-4; 8 nucleotides match TRBD1. The CDR3 is 15 amino acids. Trimming took 4 bases from V and 10 from J; bases not matched to a gene: 11. The germline V gene has CDR1 SNHLY and CDR2 FYNNEI. The CDR3 reads CASSGRSGTGSKLFF. Written as DNA, the CDR3 is TGTGCCAGCAGTGGCCGGTCCGGGACAGGCTCAAAACTGTTTTTT.

V gene TRBV7-2 combines with J gene TRBJ2-1; a possible D gene is TRBD2 (5 bases). The CDR3 runs to 13 residues. CDR1 is SGHTA and CDR2 is FQGNSA in the germline V gene. Trimming removed 5 bases at V and 8 bases at J, with 13 bases between. CDR3 nucleotides: TGTGCCAGCAGCCCCCGGACCGGGGATGAGCAGTTCTTC. Protein sequence: CASSPRTGDEQFF.

This clone was seen a single time. The V gene is TRBV7-2, the J gene TRBJ1-1; 8 nucleotides agree with TRBD1. Trimming at V came to 3 bases and at J to 4 bases, leaving 7 bases not matched to a gene. The CDR3 extends over 15 amino acids. Looked up from germline, CDR1 is SGHTA and CDR2 is FQGNSA. The CDR3 nucleotides are TGTGCCAGCAGCTTGGAACAGGGGGGAGGCACTGAAGCTTTCTTT. Translation gives CASSLEQGGGTEAFF.

The V and J genes are TRBV29-1 and TRBJ1-1; 9 bases line up with TRBD1. Germline lookup yields CDR1 SQVTM and CDR2 ANQGSEA. CDR3 length: 16 amino acids. The ends lost 4 bases at V and 2 bases at J; junction bases unmatched: 11. CDR3 in amino acids: CSVVAAGQGINTEAFF. CDR3 sequence (DNA): TGCAGCGTTGTTGCCGCGGGACAGGGAATAAACACTGAAGCTTTCTTT.

The rearrangement uses TRBV10-3 and TRBJ1-1, with D tentatively TRBD1 (5 bases). The CDR3 is 15 residues long. Trimming pared 6 bases from V and 0 bases from J, leaving 14 bases between. CDR1 and CDR2 (germline): ENHRY, SYGVKD. The CDR3 DNA follows: TGTGCCATCAGGGGGGACTTCCTCATGAACACTGAAGCTTTCTTT. This gives the protein CAIRGDFLMNTEAFF.

The V and J genes are TRBV6-6 and TRBJ2-5; tentatively, D is TRBD2 (5 bases). The germline V gene encodes CDR1 MNHNY and CDR2 SVGAGI (reference sequence). The CDR3 consists of 15 residues. V gave up 3 bases and J gave up 2 bases, with 13 bases separating them. The DNA for the CDR3 is TGTGCCAGCAGTTATGGGTCTAGCAGACAAGAGACCCAGTACTTC. Its translation is CASSYGSSRQETQYF.